The rows below give T cell receptor beta chains drawn from one sample of a study of control samples from healthy donors and cancer patients. Here immunoSEQ multiplex PCR was the method, and the copy in TCRdb shows in-frame clones only, minus some. The sample consists of approximately 110,000 clones, 91% of them appearing once. Source material: blood. The receptors stem from a woman under 30 in good health. The conserved cysteine and the conserved F or W are not part of the CDR3 here.

TRBJ2-1,TRBV6-1,ASSASGANEQF
TRBJ1-2,TRBV4-1,ASSKLEPTGGYGYT
TRBJ2-7,TRBV12-5,ASGLVGGSTGVREQY
TRBJ1-4,TRBV7-8,ASSLVSQLNEKLF
TRBJ1-2,TRBV6-6,ASIHRDSSNYGYT
TRBJ2-6,TRBV28,ASSFPMYGNPGANVLT
TRBJ1-1,TRBV6-5,ASSYYGARGTEAF
TRBJ2-6,TRBV19,ASRRASSGANVLT
TRBJ1-1,TRBV11-2,ASSYLLGVGNTEAF
TRBJ1-4,TRBV20-1,SARRNEKLF
TRBJ2-7,TRBV12-5,ASGLVGTGGAYEQY
TRBJ2-7,TRBV7-2,ASSARDSLSYEQY
TRBJ2-1,TRBV24-1,ATSDWRDEQF
TRBJ2-7,TRBV10-3,AISKGRDRGPDEQY
TRBJ2-4,TRBV11-2,ASSELDSVRR
TRBJ2-5,TRBV7-9,ASSLGQGTSGYQETQY
TRBJ2-1,TRBV14,ASSRVFYNEQF
TRBJ1-5,TRBV15,ATSRHSGAHQPQH
TRBJ2-3,TRBV11-2,ASSLRTSGGTSTDTQY
TRBJ2-3,TRBV4-2,ASRDRLAGDTDTQY
TRBJ2-7,TRBV7-2,ASSNRTGSYEQY
TRBJ1-5,TRBV2,ASSQGHGNQPQH
TRBJ1-2,TRBV7-2,ASSLSRAEGYT
TRBJ1-1,TRBV6-5,ASRDGQNTEAF
TRBJ1-2,TRBV24-1,ATSDYRGNGYT
TRBJ1-1,TRBV7-9,ASSLVGTSTEAF
TRBJ2-3,TRBV6-2/TRBV6-3,ASSPRLGGDTQY
TRBJ2-1,TRBV29-1,SVEPGQGLWNEQF
TRBJ1-2,TRBV4-3,ASSRDRALNYGYT
TRBJ2-3,TRBV3-1/TRBV3-2,ASSHRGRDTQY
TRBJ1-2,TRBV7-3,ASSLSYVGFWTGKALNYGYT
TRBJ1-1,TRBV6-6,ASSYRDRGEAF
TRBJ2-4,TRBV4-1,ASSQVYAGLAKNIQY
TRBJ2-5,TRBV29-1,SVIRQGGKETQY
TRBJ1-2,TRBV19,ASSPRTGRYT
TRBJ1-4,TRBV5-5,ASSLEDGAWNEKLF
TRBJ1-1,TRBV13,ASVVGNTEAF
TRBJ2-1,TRBV29-1,SAGTGSSYNEQF
TRBJ2-7,TRBV7-4,ASSPSRLAGEYEQY
TRBJ2-3,TRBV7-2,ASSLESSTDTQY
TRBJ1-4,TRBV7-8,ASSPNRVAEKLF
TRBJ1-1,TRBV24-1,ATSGETGMGTEAF